This passage covers 20 T cell receptor beta chains from one sample sequenced in a study of blood T cell repertoires in COVID-19. The method was immunoSEQ multiplex PCR; TCRdb's version includes in-frame clones alone and lacks a portion of them. The table lists roughly 47,000 clones, 80% to 90% of them singletons. Sequencing input: peripheral blood. The receptor source for this set is a man between 70 and 80 years old with active COVID-19.

This clone was seen just once. The chain uses TRBV7-9 and TRBJ1-2, with unresolved D. This CDR3 region has 15 residues. The V end lost 1 base, the J end lost 0 bases, and 9 bases lay between the germline ends. CDR1 is SEHNR and CDR2 is FQNEAQ in the germline V gene (reference sequence). CDR3 region: CASSLEVRANYGYTF. The CDR3 nucleotides are TGTGCCAGCAGCTTAGAAGTACGGGCTAACTATGGCTACACCTTC.

This chain links TRBV7-2 with TRBJ2-5, with 7 positions matching TRBD2. This CDR3 is 15 amino acids long. Germline assignment: CDR1 SGHTA and CDR2 FQGNSA. V shed 2 bases and J 5 bases; nucleotides not matched to a gene: 8. The CDR3 here is CASSLLSGVAETQYF. The CDR3 DNA follows: TGTGCCAGCAGCTTACTGAGCGGGGTCGCGGAGACCCAGTACTTC.

This clone was recorded once. The chain recombines TRBV3-1 (or the pseudogene TRBV3-2) with TRBJ2-3; 8 positions match TRBD2. The CDR3 spans 17 residues. In germline, CDR1 is LGHDT, CDR2 YNNKEL (reference sequence). After removal of 5 bases from V and 3 bases from J, the junction contained 13 bases not matched to a gene. The CDR3 nucleotides read TGTGCCAGCAGCGTCCGTCGGGGCGGGGGGTTGACAGATACGCAGTATTTT. It encodes CASSVRRGGGLTDTQYF.

DNA of the CDR3: TGTGCCAGCAGCTTATTAGCGGGGGGTGCAGATACGCAGTATTTT. Protein product: CASSLLAGGADTQYF. The V call is TRBV7-3, the J call TRBJ2-3; the match to TRBD2 covers 10 bases. This CDR3 is 15 amino acids long. Unmatched junction bases numbered 3, after V lost 2 bases and J lost 4 bases. The germline V gene has CDR1 SGHTA and CDR2 FQGTGA.

The CDR3 loop is CATSNSRGAEPSSYNEQFF. For the CDR3, the DNA is TGTGCCACCAGCAACAGCCGGGGGGCAGAACCGAGCTCCTACAATGAGCAGTTCTTC. The chain has TRBV15 and TRBJ2-1, with D perhaps TRBD2 (7 bases). Trimming cost V 4 bases and J 0 bases, with 22 bases left between them. Germline CDR1 reads LNHNV; CDR2 reads YYDKDF (reference sequence). There are 19 residues in the CDR3.

The rearrangement uses TRBV14 and TRBJ2-5, with D unclear. CDR1 and CDR2 from the germline V gene are SGHDN and FVKESK. This CDR3 is 14 amino acids long. Trimming pared 0 bases from V and 5 bases from J, leaving 10 bases between. The CDR3 DNA reads TGTGCCAGCAGCCAAGAAGTCAGCAGGGAGACCCAGTACTTC. Its protein product is CASSQEVSRETQYF.

This chain joins TRBV7-9 and TRBJ2-1; perhaps TRBD1 as D (5 bases). V was cut by 5 bases and J by 1 base, with 18 bases left in between. This CDR3 comprises 17 residues. CDR1 is SEHNR, CDR2 FQNEAQ, per germline (reference sequence). In nucleotides, the CDR3 is TGTGCCAGCAGCCCTACAGGTTCTAGTTTGTCCTACAATGAGCAGTTCTTC. Amino acid sequence: CASSPTGSSLSYNEQFF.

The V call is TRBV19, the J call TRBJ1-1; D perhaps matches TRBD1 (6 bases). This CDR3 spans 16 amino acids. Germline lookup yields CDR1 LNHDA and CDR2 SQIVND (reference sequence). V was trimmed by 3 bases and J by 0 bases, leaving 14 bases between them. CDR3 amino acids: CASSIRTVKMNTEAFF. The CDR3 DNA sequence: TGTGCCAGTAGTATCCGGACAGTTAAAATGAACACTGAAGCTTTCTTT. The whole variable domain, remainder taken from reference TRBV19 and TRBJ1-1, is DGGITQSPKYLFRKEGQNVTLSCEQNLNHDAMYWYRQDPGQGLRLIYYSQIVNDFQKGDIAEGYSVSREKKESFPLTVTSAQKNPTAFYLCASSIRTVKMNTEAFFGQGTRLTVV.

The CDR3 DNA follows: TGTGCCAGCAGTTTAATAGGGGGCCCGAGCAATCAGCCCCAGCATTTT. Its protein product is CASSLIGGPSNQPQHF. The rearrangement links TRBV27 to TRBJ1-5, with 7 bases that match TRBD1. V lost 2 bases to trimming and J lost 1 base; unmatched junction nucleotides: 5. Per the germline V gene, CDR1 is MNHEY and CDR2 is SMNVEV (reference sequence). The CDR3 contains 16 residues.

In this sample, this clone is medium-sized (0.01 to 0.1%). The chain joins TRBV19 to TRBJ1-2, with a tentative D call TRBD1 (5 bases). The CDR3 is 13 amino acids. CDR1 is LNHDA and CDR2 is SQIVND in the germline V gene (reference sequence). V gave up 5 bases and J gave up 12 bases, with 19 bases separating them. CDR3 protein: CASSPARVGVHTF. The CDR3 nucleotides read TGTGCCAGTAGTCCAGCCAGGGTTGGGGTCCACACCTTC.

The CDR3 spells CASSFGEENEQFF. CDR3 bases: TGTGCCAGCAGCTTTGGGGAGGAGAATGAGCAGTTCTTC. V is TRBV7-9 and J is TRBJ2-1; TRBD2 might be the D (6 bases). The V end lost 3 bases, the J end lost 7 bases, and 10 bases lay between the germline ends. This CDR3 is 13 amino acids long. Looked up from germline, CDR1 is SEHNR and CDR2 is FQNEAQ (reference sequence). Combining the CDR3 with reference TRBV7-9 and TRBJ2-1 gives the whole variable domain DTGVSQNPRHKITKRGQNVTFRCDPISEHNRLYWYRQTLGQGPEFLTYFQNEAQLEKSRLLSDRFSAERPKGSFSTLEIQRTEQGDSAMYLCASSFGEENEQFFGPGTRLTVL.

This clone was found once. The rearrangement uses TRBV6-4 and TRBJ2-7; 8 bases map to TRBD1. Trimming cost V 0 bases and J 4 bases; bases outside gene matches: 2. CDR1 and CDR2 (germline): MRHNA, SNTAGT. This CDR3 comprises 14 residues. This CDR3 reads CASSDSWTGYEQYF. In nucleotides, the CDR3 is TGTGCCAGCAGTGACTCGTGGACAGGGTACGAGCAGTACTTC.

The CDR3 is CASSSLTGGYEAFF. The CDR3 DNA reads as TGTGCCAGCAGCTCCTTGACAGGGGGCTATGAAGCTTTCTTT. The V and J genes are TRBV7-9 and TRBJ1-1, with 10 bases matching TRBD1. The CDR3 has 14 residues. Trimming cost V 4 bases and J 7 bases; bases outside gene matches: 6. Germline V gives CDR1 SEHNR, CDR2 FQNEAQ (reference sequence).

The rearrangement joins TRBV5-1 to TRBJ2-5, with D perhaps matching TRBD1 (5 bases). V lost 0 bases and J lost 5, with 11 bases in between. CDR1 SGHRS and CDR2 YFSETQ come from the germline V gene. The CDR3 has 14 residues. The CDR3 nucleotides read TGCGCCAGCAGCTTGGAACCAGGGCAGGAGACCCAGTACTTC. It translates to CASSLEPGQETQYF.

The V call is TRBV28, the J call TRBJ2-7; 8 nucleotides align to TRBD1. The CDR3 contains 16 residues. J was trimmed by 2 bases and V by 6 bases; bases with no gene match: 12. Germline loops: CDR1 MDHEN, CDR2 SYDVKM. CDR3 nucleotides: TGTGCCAGCAGCATACATCCGGGACAGGTCGCCTACGAGCAGTACTTC. Protein product: CASSIHPGQVAYEQYF.

The chain combines TRBV28 with TRBJ1-5, with 8 bases matching TRBD1. This CDR3 has 13 residues. The trim removed 5 bases at V and 4 bases at J, leaving 1 base unmatched. In germline, CDR1 is MDHEN, CDR2 SYDVKM. This CDR3 is CASSRQGNQPQHF. CDR3 in DNA: TGTGCCAGCAGTAGACAGGGGAATCAGCCCCAGCATTTT.

This clone was recorded a few times. CDR3 sequence (DNA): TGTGCCAGCAGTTTTACAGGGTCAAATCAGCCCCAGCATTTT. Amino acids: CASSFTGSNQPQHF. The chain employs TRBV6-2 or TRBV6-3 and TRBJ1-5; perhaps TRBD1 as D (6 bases). The CDR3 has 14 residues. Germline-derived CDR1 and CDR2 are MNHEY and SVGEGT. V was shortened by 4 bases and J by 4 bases, with 11 bases between the two germline ends.

This CDR3 is CSVELGGEQFF. The DNA of the CDR3 is TGCAGCGTTGAACTAGGTGGTGAGCAGTTCTTC. The chain uses TRBV29-1 and TRBJ2-1; no reliable D call. Trimming pared 2 bases from V and 9 bases from J, leaving 8 bases between. The CDR3 totals 11 residues. CDR1 is SQVTM and CDR2 is ANQGSEA in the germline V gene.

The genes are TRBV25-1 and TRBJ2-1, with TRBD1 as a possible D gene (6 bases). The V end was cut by 2 bases, the J end by 5 bases, with 13 bases between. CDR3 length: 15 residues. CDR1 MGHDK and CDR2 SYGVNS come from the germline V gene. As DNA, the CDR3 is TGTGCCAGCAGTGAAGCCAACGCAGGGGACAATGAGCAGTTCTTC. Translation gives CASSEANAGDNEQFF.

The CDR3 DNA sequence: TGTGCCAGCAGCTTCCCGTCGGGCGGGACTAATGAAAAACTGTTTTTT. The encoded protein is CASSFPSGGTNEKLFF. The gene calls are TRBV5-6 and TRBJ1-4; D uncertain. The V gene lost 2 bases and the J gene lost 2 bases, with 13 bases spanning the gap. The CDR3 consists of 16 residues. From germline, CDR1 is SGHDT and CDR2 YYEEEE.